A selection of T cell receptor beta chains follows, all from one sample in a study of T cell repertoires in cytomegalovirus infection. TCRdb reanalysed the reads using MiXCR and keeps one entry per CDR3 protein. The sample has fewer than 200,000 distinct CDR3 sequences, over 13% seen once. The sequenced sample consisted of PBMCs. Receptors were obtained from a human donor in good health (CMV status not recorded). Some clones in this sample may be carry-over from other donors' samples. Each CDR3 is given with its conserved first and last residue. A D gene is named only where the DNA matches it firmly. Clone size is given for some rows only: seen once, a few or many times, or a class if the clone is expanded.

CDR3 length,D gene,clone size,J gene,V gene,CDR3 DNA,CDR3 protein
14,.,many,TRBJ1-3,TRBV12-3/TRBV12-4,TGTGCCAGCAAAGGACGGCCCTCTGGAAACACCATATATTTT,CASKGRPSGNTIYF
15,.,many,TRBJ2-7,TRBV6-5,TGTGCCAGCAGTTACTCAGGGGGGAAGCCCTACGAGCAGTACTTC,CASSYSGGKPYEQYF
15,TRBD1,.,TRBJ1-5,TRBV29-1,TGCAGCGGTGAAAGGGACAGGGGTAGCAATCAGCCCCAGCATTTT,CSGERDRGSNQPQHF
14,.,few,TRBJ2-7,TRBV30,TGTGCCTGGAGTCCCCCCTGGGGTTCCTACGAGCAGTACTTC,CAWSPPWGSYEQYF
14,.,.,TRBJ2-2,TRBV14,TGTGCCAGCAGCCAAGCAGCGCGCACCGGGGAGCTGTTTTTT,CASSQAARTGELFF
14,TRBD2,many,TRBJ2-7,TRBV7-2,TGTGCCAGCAGCTTGGGACTAGCGGGAGACGAGCAGTACTTC,CASSLGLAGDEQYF
15,.,many,TRBJ1-5,TRBV6-2/TRBV6-3,TGTGCCAGCAGTCCCTACGGAGGTCTTTATCAGCCCCAGCATTTT,CASSPYGGLYQPQHF
13,.,many,TRBJ1-2,TRBV12-3/TRBV12-4,TGTGCCAGCAGCCCTATCTCGGGCTATGGCTACACCTTC,CASSPISGYGYTF
16,TRBD2,few,TRBJ2-4,TRBV3-1,TGTGCCAGCAGCCCCCTTAGCGGGAGGGCCAAAAACATTCAGTACTTC,CASSPLSGRAKNIQYF
16,TRBD2,many,TRBJ2-3,TRBV28,TGTGCCAGCAGTCCAGCGGGGACTAGCTTTCGCTATACGCAGTATTTT,CASSPAGTSFRYTQYF
17,TRBD2,few,TRBJ2-5,TRBV28,TGTGCCAGCAGCCTAGGACTAGCGGGTGACTTTCCAGAGACCCAGTACTTC,CASSLGLAGDFPETQYF
14,.,.,TRBJ1-4,TRBV20-1,TGCAGTGCTAGACAACAGTATTCCTATGAAAAACTGTTTTTT,CSARQQYSYEKLFF
14,.,many,TRBJ2-5,TRBV28,TGTGCCAGCAGGGAGTTAGCGGTAGGGGAGACCCAGTACTTC,CASRELAVGETQYF
12,.,.,TRBJ2-5,TRBV29-1,TGCAGCGGGGGGGGCAGACGAGAGACCCAGTACTTC,CSGGGRRETQYF
11,.,.,TRBJ2-7,TRBV28,TGTGCCAGCAGCTCCATGTACGAGCAGTACTTC,CASSSMYEQYF